The present TCR beta chain was sequenced within a study of patients and donors after allogeneic stem cell transplantation. A few counts support this clonotype. Germline V gene data show CDR1 as SQVTM and CDR2 as ANQGSEA. The CDR3 covers 11 residues. Between the trimmed V and J ends, which lost 7 bases and 6 bases, there was a span of 12 bases. TCRdb used MiXCR to reprocess the RT-PCR reads, holding one entry per CDR3 protein. The table includes about 90,000 distinct CDR3 sequences, 40% to 60% detected once. The material sequenced was blood, either unsorted or a sorted T cell fraction (not recorded which). This TCR came from a human donor who was either an allogeneic HSCT recipient or a stem cell or donor lymphocyte infusion donor (not recorded which). It is not recorded whose cells these are; they may come from a transplant donor. The rearrangement joins TRBV29-1 to TRBJ1-2, with D maybe TRBD1 (5 bases). CDR3: CSAPDNHGYTF. DNA for the CDR3: TGCAGCGCCCCGGACAACCATGGCTACACCTTC.